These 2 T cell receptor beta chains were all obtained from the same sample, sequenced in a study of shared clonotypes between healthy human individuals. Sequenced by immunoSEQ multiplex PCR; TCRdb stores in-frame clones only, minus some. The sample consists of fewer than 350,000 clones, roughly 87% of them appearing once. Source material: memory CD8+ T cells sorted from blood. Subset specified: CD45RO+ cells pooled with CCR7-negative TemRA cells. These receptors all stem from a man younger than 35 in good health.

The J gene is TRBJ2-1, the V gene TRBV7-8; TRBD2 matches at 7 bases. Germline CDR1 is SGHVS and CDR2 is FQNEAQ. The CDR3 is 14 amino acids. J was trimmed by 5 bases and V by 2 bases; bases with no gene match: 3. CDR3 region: CASSLWLADNEQFF. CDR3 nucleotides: TGTGCCAGCAGCTTATGGCTAGCGGACAATGAGCAGTTCTTC. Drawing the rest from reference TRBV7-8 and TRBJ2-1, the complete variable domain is GAGVSQSPRYKVAKRGQDVALRCDPISGHVSLFWYQQALGQGPEFLTYFQNEAQLDKSGLPSDRFFAERPEGSVSTLKIQRTQQEDSAVYLCASSLWLADNEQFFGPGTRLTVL.

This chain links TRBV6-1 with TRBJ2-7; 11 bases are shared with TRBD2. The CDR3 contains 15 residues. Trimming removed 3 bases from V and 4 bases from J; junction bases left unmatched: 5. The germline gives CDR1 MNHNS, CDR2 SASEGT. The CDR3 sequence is CASSEEASGRYEQYF. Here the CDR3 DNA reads TGTGCCAGCAGTGAGGAGGCTAGCGGGAGGTACGAGCAGTACTTC.